The 21 T cell receptor beta chains below come from one sample, sequenced in a study of human T cells and chemical hapten exposure. The time point was: pre-sensitization, week 0. Described treatment: therapeutic diphenylcyclopropenone sensitization with weekly scalp DPC. MiXCR was run by TCRdb on the RACE reads, yielding one entry per CDR3 protein. The data show about 180,000 distinct CDR3 sequences, approximately 29% seen once. This specimen was whole blood, taken in connection with sensitization to the hapten diphenylcyclopropenone (DPC). The receptors stem from a woman aged 25-40 years with alopecia areata. Some clones in this sample may be carry-over from other donors' samples.

In its sample, this clonotype was seen a few times. The chain recombines TRBV11-1 with TRBJ1-5, with D possibly being TRBD1 (5 bases). The CDR3 sequence is 16 residues long. V gave up 1 base and J gave up 4 bases, with 14 bases separating them. CDR1 and CDR2 (germline): SGHAT, FQDESV (reference sequence). CDR3 sequence: CASSLGDDGRNQPQHF. The CDR3 DNA follows: TGTGCCAGCAGCTTAGGGGACGACGGGAGGAATCAGCCCCAGCATTTT.

This clonotype was detected only a few times. The chain carries TRBV20-1 and TRBJ2-1; D unresolved. Germline CDR1 is DFQATT and CDR2 is SNEGSKA (reference sequence). This CDR3 contains 12 residues. The V and J ends lost 2 bases and 4 bases respectively, with 6 bases between them. The CDR3 reads CSARRGYNEQFF. In DNA, the CDR3 is TGCAGTGCTAGACGAGGATACAATGAGCAGTTCTTC.

The chain carries TRBV20-1 and TRBJ2-3; possible D gene TRBD2, 6 bases. V was trimmed by 5 bases and J by 3 bases, leaving 15 bases between them. The CDR3 contains 14 residues. Germline values: CDR1 DFQATT, CDR2 SNEGSKA (reference sequence). The CDR3: CSASTGVRTDTQYF. The CDR3 coding sequence is TGCAGTGCTTCTACGGGGGTCCGTACAGATACGCAGTATTTT.

The chain joins TRBV20-1 to TRBJ2-1; 7 nucleotides line up with TRBD2. CDR3 length: 14 amino acids. Unmatched junction bases numbered 6, after V lost 3 bases and J lost 4 bases. Germline V CDR1 and CDR2: DFQATT, SNEGSKA (reference sequence). The CDR3 spells CSASRASGYNEQFF. In nucleotides, the CDR3 is TGCAGTGCTAGCCGGGCTAGCGGTTACAATGAGCAGTTCTTC.

The chain uses TRBV20-1 and TRBJ2-7, with D unclear. Per germline, CDR1 DFQATT and CDR2 SNEGSKA (reference sequence). V shed 3 bases and J shed 0 bases, with 9 bases lying between them. This CDR3 is built from 13 residues. The CDR3 DNA sequence: TGCAGTGCTAGGATAGTCAGCTCCTACGAGCAGTACTTC. Residues: CSARIVSSYEQYF.

V is TRBV18 and J is TRBJ2-3, with 8 bases that match TRBD2. J was trimmed by 6 bases and V by 1 base; bases with no gene match: 15. This CDR3 contains 18 residues. Germline assignment: CDR1 KGHSH and CDR2 LQKENI. In nucleotides, the CDR3 is TGTGCCAGCTCACCACTTCCGTCGAGCGGGAGTGGTTTCGATACGCAGTATTTT. Residues: CASSPLPSSGSGFDTQYF. Combining the CDR3 with reference TRBV18 and TRBJ2-3 gives the whole variable domain NAGVMQNPRHLVRRRGQEARLRCSPMKGHSHVYWYRQLPEEGLKFMVYLQKENIIDESGMPKERFSAEFPKEGPSILRIQQVVRGDSAAYFCASSPLPSSGSGFDTQYFGPGTRLTVL.

This clonotype occurred a few times. The V call is TRBV28, the J call TRBJ2-1, with 11 bases aligning to TRBD2. The trim removed 6 bases at V and 14 bases at J, leaving 18 bases unmatched. Looked up from germline, CDR1 is MDHEN and CDR2 is SYDVKM. The CDR3 totals 16 residues. The CDR3 nucleotides read TGTGCCAGCAGCTCCGGGGGGACTAGCGGAGCGGGGGGAAAGTTCTTC. Translated, it gives CASSSGGTSGAGGKFF. The full variable domain, with the rest looked up from reference TRBV28 and TRBJ2-1, is DVKVTQSSRYLVKRTGEKVFLECVQDMDHENMFWYRQDPGLGLRLIYFSYDVKMKEKGDIPEGYSVSREKKERFSLILESASTNQTSMYLCASSSGGTSGAGGKFFGPGTRLTVL.

The rearrangement joins TRBV6-2 or TRBV6-3 to TRBJ1-2, with 8 bases identical to TRBD1. Germline loops: CDR1 MNHEY, CDR2 SVGEGT. CDR3 length: 16 amino acids. V trimming: 0 bases; J trimming: 2 bases; junction bases outside the gene matches: 5. CDR3 protein: CASSYSGTGLNYGYTF. CDR3 in DNA: TGTGCCAGCAGTTACTCCGGGACAGGACTAAACTATGGCTACACCTTC.

The chain carries TRBV28 and TRBJ1-1; 7 nucleotides match TRBD1. Germline loops: CDR1 MDHEN, CDR2 SYDVKM. The CDR3 is made up of 13 amino acids. The trim removed 5 bases at V and 11 bases at J, leaving 11 bases unmatched. The CDR3 region is CASSLRGGVRAFF. CDR3 coding DNA: TGTGCCAGCAGTCTCCGAGGGGGCGTACGGGCTTTCTTT.

This clonotype was seen more than once but under ten times. The genes are TRBV6-6 and TRBJ2-1; 10 positions match TRBD2. Germline CDR1 is MNHNY and CDR2 is SVGAGI (reference sequence). CDR3 size: 17 residues. The V segment lost 2 bases and the J segment 3 bases; nucleotides outside the gene matches: 7. The CDR3 bases are TGTGCCAGCAGTTACGCGTCGACTAGCGGGTTCTACAATGAGCAGTTCTTC. It encodes CASSYASTSGFYNEQFF.

This chain links TRBV10-1 with TRBJ2-5; TRBD1 or TRBD2 may be the D gene (6 bases each). V shed 6 bases and J shed 4 bases, with 12 bases lying between them. Germline V gene lookup returns CDR1 WNHNN and CDR2 SYGVQD (reference sequence). The CDR3 consists of 13 residues. CDR3 loop: CASRIQGGETQYF. CDR3 coding DNA: TGCGCCAGCAGGATACAGGGAGGAGAGACCCAGTACTTC.

The chain has TRBV7-2 and TRBJ2-4; D tentatively fits TRBD1 or TRBD2 (6 bases each). This CDR3 has 14 amino acids. Germline V gene lookup returns CDR1 SGHTA and CDR2 FQGNSA. V was trimmed by 5 bases and J by 10 bases, leaving 18 bases between them. CDR3 in DNA: TGTGCCAGCAGCCCAGCCGGGGGCGACGCGATTCAGTACTTC. Translated: CASSPAGGDAIQYF.

This clonotype turned up a few times. The J gene is TRBJ1-6, the V gene TRBV6-6; no reliable D call. Germline V lookup: CDR1 MNHNY, CDR2 SVGAGI (reference sequence). V lost 2 bases to trimming and J lost 9 bases, with 14 bases between them. The CDR3 is 15 residues long. The DNA of the CDR3 is TGTGCCAGCAGTTACCCGGGCGGGCCGGGTTCACCCCTCCACTTT. This codes for CASSYPGGPGSPLHF.

A few counts support this clonotype. The chain has TRBV7-2 and TRBJ2-2; no clear D gene. V was shortened by 1 base and J by 5 bases, with 8 bases between the two germline ends. CDR3 size: 14 residues. Germline CDR1 SGHTA, CDR2 FQGNSA. The chain's CDR3 is CASSLGIRTGELFF. In DNA, the CDR3 is TGTGCCAGCAGCTTAGGGATCAGGACCGGGGAGCTGTTTTTT.

CDR3 region: CASSEGTDLSGANVLTF. CDR3 sequence (DNA): TGTGCCAGCAGTGAGGGGACAGATCTTTCTGGGGCCAACGTCCTGACTTTC. The chain is built from TRBV25-1 and TRBJ2-6, with 7 bases identical to TRBD1. Trimming took 3 bases from V and 1 from J; bases not matched to a gene: 6. The CDR3 extends over 17 amino acids. Germline-derived CDR1 and CDR2 are MGHDK and SYGVNS.

This clonotype was detected a few times. The CDR3 coding sequence is TGTGCCAGCAGTTTACTCGCCTCTGGGGCCAACGTCCTGACTTTC. Translating it yields CASSLLASGANVLTF. The chain is built from TRBV28 and TRBJ2-6; D is unclear. CDR3 length: 15 amino acids. The V gene's germline CDR1 is MDHEN and CDR2 SYDVKM. V was shortened by 2 bases and J by 0 bases, with 5 bases between the two germline ends.

The V call is TRBV4-1, the J call TRBJ1-4, with 9 bases fitting TRBD1. The CDR3 extends over 15 amino acids. Trimming removed 6 bases from V and 7 bases from J; junction bases left unmatched: 9. CDR1 and CDR2 (germline): MGHRA, YSYEKL. CDR3 sequence (DNA): TGCGCCAGCAGTCAGCTTGACAGGGGGAGTGAAAAACTGTTTTTT. Protein sequence: CASSQLDRGSEKLFF.

The J gene is TRBJ2-7, the V gene TRBV18; 11 bases map to TRBD1. The germline gives CDR1 KGHSH, CDR2 LQKENI. The CDR3 totals 18 residues. V was pared by 1 base and J by 4 bases, with 12 bases of the junction left unmatched. The CDR3 DNA reads TGTGCCAGCTCACCACAATCAGTACGGACAGGGGGCGGGTACGAGCAGTACTTC. Protein: CASSPQSVRTGGGYEQYF.

The chain has TRBV5-5 and TRBJ2-2, with 10 bases that match TRBD2. The CDR3 contains 16 residues. The junction had 3 bases not matched to a gene; V was cut back by 0 bases and J by 4 bases. The germline V gene has CDR1 SGHKS and CDR2 YYEKEE (reference sequence). Written as DNA, the CDR3 is TGTGCCAGCAGCTTGGTACCTAGCGGGAGCACCGGGGAGCTGTTTTTT. Protein product: CASSLVPSGSTGELFF.

This clonotype was found a few times. The CDR3 loop reads CASSQPGQGFGQPQHF. The CDR3 DNA reads as TGCGCCAGCAGCCAACCGGGACAGGGGTTTGGTCAGCCCCAGCATTTT. The V call is TRBV4-1, the J call TRBJ1-5, with TRBD1 identical over 10 bases. The germline gives CDR1 MGHRA, CDR2 YSYEKL. Germline trimming cut 2 bases from V and 6 bases from J; bases unmatched to any gene: 7. The CDR3 runs to 16 residues.

The genes are TRBV4-2 and TRBJ1-2; 7 nucleotides line up with TRBD1. CDR3 length equals 13 residues. The junction had 6 bases not matched to a gene; V was cut back by 10 bases and J by 1 base. The germline gives CDR1 LGHNA, CDR2 YNFKEQ. CDR3 sequence (DNA): TGTGCCACCAAGGGACAGCGTAACTATGGCTACACCTTC. Translating it yields CATKGQRNYGYTF.